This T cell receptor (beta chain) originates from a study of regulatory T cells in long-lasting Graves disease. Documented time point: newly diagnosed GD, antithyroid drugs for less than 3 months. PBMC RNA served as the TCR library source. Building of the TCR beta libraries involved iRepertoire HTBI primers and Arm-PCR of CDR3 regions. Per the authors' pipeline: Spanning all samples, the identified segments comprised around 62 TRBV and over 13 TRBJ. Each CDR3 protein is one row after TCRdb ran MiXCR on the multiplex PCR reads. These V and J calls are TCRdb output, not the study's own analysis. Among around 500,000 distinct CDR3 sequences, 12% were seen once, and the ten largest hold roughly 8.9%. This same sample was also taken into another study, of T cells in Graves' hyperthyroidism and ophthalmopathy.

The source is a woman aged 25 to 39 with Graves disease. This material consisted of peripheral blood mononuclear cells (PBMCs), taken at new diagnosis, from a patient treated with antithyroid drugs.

The CDR3 coding sequence is TGTGCCAGCTCACCACCGTCAGGGTCCCACGAGCAGTACTTC. It translates to CASSPPSGSHEQYF. The chain joins TRBV18 to TRBJ2-7, with TRBD1 as a possible D gene (5 bases). V dropped 0 bases and J dropped 5 bases, with 11 bases sitting between them. Germline loops: CDR1 KGHSH, CDR2 LQKENI. The CDR3 loop spans 14 amino acids.